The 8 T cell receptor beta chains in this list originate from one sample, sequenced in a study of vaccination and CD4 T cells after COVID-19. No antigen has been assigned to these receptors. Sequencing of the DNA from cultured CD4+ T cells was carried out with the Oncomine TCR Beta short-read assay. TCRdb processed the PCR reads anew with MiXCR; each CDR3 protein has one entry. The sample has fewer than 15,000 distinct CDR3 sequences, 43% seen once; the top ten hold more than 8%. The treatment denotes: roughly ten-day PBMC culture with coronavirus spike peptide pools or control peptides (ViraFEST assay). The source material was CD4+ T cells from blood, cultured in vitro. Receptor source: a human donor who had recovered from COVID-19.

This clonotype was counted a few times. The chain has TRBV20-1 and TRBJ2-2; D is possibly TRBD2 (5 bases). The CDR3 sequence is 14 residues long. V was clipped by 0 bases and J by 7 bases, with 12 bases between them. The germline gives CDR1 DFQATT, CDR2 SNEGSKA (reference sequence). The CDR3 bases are TGCAGTGCTAGAGATCTCCGGGGTGGCGGGGAGCTGTTTTTT. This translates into CSARDLRGGGELFF.

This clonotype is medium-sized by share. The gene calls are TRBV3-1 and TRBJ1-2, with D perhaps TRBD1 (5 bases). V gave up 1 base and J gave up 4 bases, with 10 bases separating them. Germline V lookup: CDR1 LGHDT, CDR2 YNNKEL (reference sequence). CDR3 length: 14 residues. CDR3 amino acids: CASSQGGSSYGYTF. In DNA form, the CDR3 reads TGTGCCAGCAGCCAAGGGGGGTCCTCCTATGGCTACACCTTC.

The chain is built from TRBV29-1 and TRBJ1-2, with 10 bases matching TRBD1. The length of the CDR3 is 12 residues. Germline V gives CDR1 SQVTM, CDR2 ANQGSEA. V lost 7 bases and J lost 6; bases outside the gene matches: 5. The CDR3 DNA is TGCAGCGGGGGGGGACAGGGGAATGGCTACACCTTC. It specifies CSGGGQGNGYTF.

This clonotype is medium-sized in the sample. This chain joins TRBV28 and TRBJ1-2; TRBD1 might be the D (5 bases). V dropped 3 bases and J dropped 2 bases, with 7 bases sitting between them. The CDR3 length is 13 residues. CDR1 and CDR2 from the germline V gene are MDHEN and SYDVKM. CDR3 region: CASSLGGNYGYTF. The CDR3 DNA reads TGTGCCAGCAGTTTGGGGGGAAACTATGGCTACACCTTC.

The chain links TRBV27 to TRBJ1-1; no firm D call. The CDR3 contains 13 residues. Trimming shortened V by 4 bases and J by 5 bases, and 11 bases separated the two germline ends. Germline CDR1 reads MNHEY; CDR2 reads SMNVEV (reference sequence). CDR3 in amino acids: CASSSDVGTEAFF. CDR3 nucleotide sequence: TGTGCCAGCAGTTCGGATGTAGGTACTGAAGCTTTCTTT.

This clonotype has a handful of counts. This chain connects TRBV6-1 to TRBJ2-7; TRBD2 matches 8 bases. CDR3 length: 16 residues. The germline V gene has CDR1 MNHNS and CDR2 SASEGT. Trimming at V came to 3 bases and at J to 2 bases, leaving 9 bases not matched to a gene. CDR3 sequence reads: CASSDSLSGGTYEQYF. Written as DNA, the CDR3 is TGTGCCAGCAGTGACTCCCTCAGCGGGGGTACCTACGAGCAGTACTTC.

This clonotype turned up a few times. The CDR3 coding sequence is TGCAGTGCTCGGGGACAGGGGGAGGGCTACACCTTC. This sequence encodes CSARGQGEGYTF. This sequence joins TRBV20-1 and TRBJ1-2, with TRBD1 identical over 11 bases. The CDR3 has 12 amino acids. CDR1 is DFQATT, CDR2 SNEGSKA, per germline (reference sequence). The trim removed 5 bases at V and 8 bases at J, leaving 4 bases unmatched.

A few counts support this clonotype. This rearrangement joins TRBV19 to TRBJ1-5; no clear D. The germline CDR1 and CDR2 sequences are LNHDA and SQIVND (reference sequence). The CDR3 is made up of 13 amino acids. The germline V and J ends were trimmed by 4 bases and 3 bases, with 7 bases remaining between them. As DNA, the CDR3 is TGTGCCAGTAGTAAAGAAATCAATCAGCCCCAGCATTTT. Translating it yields CASSKEINQPQHF.